The following is a TCR beta chain sequence with its context. With V trimmed by 7 bases and J by 6 bases, 8 bases remained unmatched. CDR3 length equals 15 residues. A single record per CDR3 protein comes from TCRdb applying MiXCR to the 5' RACE reads. The data contain around 7,100 distinct CDR3 sequences, less than 75% of them singletons. This entry comes from a study of T-cell memory formation after mild COVID-19. The sequence derives from an adult who had mild COVID-19 (a few samples of this study predate the infection). Cell type and time point are not known. This chain links TRBV12-3 or TRBV12-4 with TRBJ2-2; TRBD2 matches 10 bases. Sequenced: PBMCs or a T cell subset sorted from them (not recorded which). CDR3 in DNA: TGTGCCAGCAACCCGCTAGCGGGGGCAGCCGGGGAGCTGTTTTTT. As protein: CASNPLAGAAGELFF.